The 18 T cell receptor beta chains below all came from one sample that was sequenced in a study of T cells in Graves' hyperthyroidism and ophthalmopathy. TCR beta CDR3 regions were amplified from RNA. First-round RT-PCR with HTBI primers amplified the TCR CDR3 region. TCRdb re-analysed the multiplex PCR reads in MiXCR, keeping a single row per CDR3 protein. Among over 350,000 distinct CDR3 sequences listed, 15% to 20% were seen once. The sample consisted of blood. The receptors come from a man younger than 30 with Graves' ophthalmopathy.

The J gene is TRBJ2-5, the V gene TRBV12-3 or TRBV12-4; 9 nucleotides agree with TRBD1. Trimming took 5 bases from V and 5 from J; bases not matched to a gene: 9. There are 15 residues in the CDR3. The CDR3 region is CASSTYTGGRETQYF. The CDR3 DNA is TGTGCCAGCAGTACATACACAGGGGGCCGGGAGACCCAGTACTTC.

This chain's CDR3 is CASSDSTGVRGYTF. The CDR3, as DNA: TGTGCCAGCAGTGATTCCACAGGGGTTCGTGGCTACACCTTC. This rearrangement joins TRBV2 to TRBJ1-2; 7 bases are a match to TRBD1. This CDR3 comprises 14 residues. Looked up from germline, CDR1 is SNHLY and CDR2 is FYNNEI. V shed 3 bases and J 7 bases; nucleotides not matched to a gene: 8.

This clonotype was observed many times. V and J are TRBV7-3 and TRBJ1-1; D is unclear. This CDR3 comprises 13 residues. The germline CDR1 and CDR2 sequences are SGHTA and FQGTGA. The V and J ends lost 1 base and 1 base respectively, with 4 bases between them. The CDR3 here is CASSLKRNTEAFF. The CDR3 DNA is TGTGCCAGCAGCTTAAAGAGGAACACTGAAGCTTTCTTT.

The chain joins TRBV19 to TRBJ2-7, with 9 bases matching TRBD1. The CDR3 is 16 residues long. The germline CDR1 and CDR2 sequences are LNHDA and SQIVND (reference sequence). Losses at the gene ends were 6 bases for V and 1 base for J; bases not matched to a gene: 10. The chain's CDR3 is CASSPTGTGLSYEQYF. The DNA for the CDR3 is TGTGCCAGTAGCCCGACCGGGACAGGGCTGTCCTACGAGCAGTACTTC.

The chain carries TRBV19 and TRBJ1-2; weak D call: TRBD1 (6 bases). This CDR3 is built from 16 residues. V was shortened by 3 bases and J by 2 bases, with 16 bases between the two germline ends. Germline V gene data show CDR1 as LNHDA and CDR2 as SQIVND (reference sequence). The CDR3 bases are TGTGCCAGTAGTATGGGGGCCAACGTCCTCAACTATGGCTACACCTTC. Protein: CASSMGANVLNYGYTF.

This chain uses TRBV7-6 with TRBJ1-5; D gene ambiguous. This CDR3 spans 17 amino acids. Germline CDR1 is SGHVS and CDR2 is FNYEAQ. V was trimmed by 5 bases and J by 0 bases, leaving 17 bases between them. The CDR3 loop is CASSPVGGLYSNQPQHF. CDR3 DNA: TGTGCCAGCAGCCCGGTCGGAGGACTTTATAGCAATCAGCCCCAGCATTTT. The whole variable domain, remainder taken from reference TRBV7-6 and TRBJ1-5, is GAGVSQSPRYKVTKRGQDVALRCDPISGHVSLYWYRQALGQGPEFLTYFNYEAQQDKSGLPNDRFSAERPEGSISTLTIQRTEQRDSAMYRCASSPVGGLYSNQPQHFGDGTRLSIL.

The chain links TRBV4-1 to TRBJ2-7; D unclear. Germline CDR1 MGHRA, CDR2 YSYEKL. Trimming shortened V by 0 bases and J by 3 bases, and 15 bases separated the two germline ends. This CDR3 has 16 amino acids. The CDR3 sequence: CASSQERSTEGYEQYF. CDR3 coding DNA: TGCGCCAGCAGCCAAGAAAGATCGACGGAAGGCTACGAGCAGTACTTC.

This clonotype was counted ten times or more. The chain joins TRBV27 to TRBJ1-1; D ambiguous. Trimming removed 3 bases from V and 1 base from J, with 6 bases in between. CDR1 MNHEY and CDR2 SMNVEV come from the germline V gene (reference sequence). This CDR3 has 13 amino acids. The CDR3 loop reads CASSLRSNTEAFF. The CDR3 nucleotides read TGTGCCAGCAGTTTGCGTTCGAACACTGAAGCTTTCTTT.

The sample holds many counts of this clonotype. This chain joins TRBV28 and TRBJ1-5; D is possibly TRBD1 (6 bases). V lost 3 bases to trimming and J lost 1 base, with 16 bases between them. Germline-derived CDR1 and CDR2 are MDHEN and SYDVKM. The CDR3 spans 17 residues. CDR3 sequence (DNA): TGTGCCAGCAGTTTGGGGCAGGGGATCGACAGCAATCAGCCCCAGCATTTT. As protein: CASSLGQGIDSNQPQHF.

This chain links TRBV9 with TRBJ1-2; D ambiguous. Deletions cut 4 bases from V and 0 bases from J, with 10 bases between. This CDR3 has 14 amino acids. Germline CDR1 reads SGDLS; CDR2 reads YYNGEE. The CDR3 sequence is CASSPSYSNYGYTF. The CDR3 DNA follows: TGTGCCAGCAGCCCAAGTTACTCTAACTATGGCTACACCTTC.

This clonotype appeared many times. The chain recombines TRBV12-3 or TRBV12-4 with TRBJ1-2; D is undetermined. The CDR3 spans 15 residues. The V end was cut by 5 bases, the J end by 1 base, with 14 bases between. In DNA form, the CDR3 reads TGTGCCAGCAGTCCCCGGGCACGGATTAACTATGGCTACACCTTC. Its protein product is CASSPRARINYGYTF.

CDR3 in amino acids: CASSASRDRGLEAFF. As DNA, the CDR3 is TGTGCCAGCAGTGCCAGCCGGGACAGGGGGCTTGAAGCTTTCTTT. V and J are TRBV2 and TRBJ1-1; TRBD1 matches at 12 bases. V lost 4 bases, J lost 7 bases, and 7 bases stayed unmatched. Looked up from germline, CDR1 is SNHLY and CDR2 is FYNNEI. This CDR3 region has 15 residues.

This clonotype was detected a few times. The chain carries TRBV5-1 and TRBJ2-3; D tentatively reads TRBD1 or TRBD2 (5 bases each). V gave up 4 bases and J gave up 4 bases, with 10 bases separating them. Germline CDR1 is SGHRS and CDR2 is YFSETQ. The CDR3 extends over 13 amino acids. CDR3 protein: CASSGAEADTQYF. The CDR3 DNA sequence: TGCGCCAGCAGCGGGGCGGAGGCAGATACGCAGTATTTT.

This clonotype has at least ten counts. CDR3 coding DNA: TGTGCCAGCAGCCCCGGCGGCTCTCTGAACACTGAAGCTTTCTTT. It is translated as CASSPGGSLNTEAFF. The V call is TRBV11-3, the J call TRBJ1-1; D is unresolved. Germline values: CDR1 SGHNT, CDR2 YENEEA. The CDR3 length is 15 residues. Deletions cut 5 bases from V and 0 bases from J, with 13 bases between.

Comments on this clonotype: With a much larger clone just one base away, this may be a read error. This CDR3 is CASSSGQVNEKLFF. The DNA for the CDR3 is TGTGCCAGCAGTTCGGGACAGGTTAATGAAAAACTGTTTTTT. The chain carries TRBV28 and TRBJ1-4; TRBD1 agrees at 8 bases. Germline V gene sequence: CDR1 MDHEN, CDR2 SYDVKM. The CDR3 loop spans 14 amino acids. After removal of 4 bases from V and 4 bases from J, the junction contained 2 bases not matched to a gene.

The chain combines TRBV7-6 with TRBJ2-3; TRBD2 matches 15 bases. CDR3 length: 17 residues. V shed 5 bases and J 5 bases; nucleotides not matched to a gene: 8. Germline values: CDR1 SGHVS, CDR2 FNYEAQ. CDR3 sequence: CASSIGLAGGPGDTQYF. The CDR3 DNA sequence: TGTGCCAGCAGCATTGGACTAGCGGGGGGGCCGGGAGATACGCAGTATTTT.

This clonotype was seen repeatedly, ten times or more. J is TRBJ1-5 and V is TRBV2; D is possibly TRBD1 (6 bases). The CDR3 runs to 14 residues. Trimming took 6 bases from V and 2 from J, leaving 11 bases between them. The V gene's germline CDR1 is SNHLY and CDR2 FYNNEI. The CDR3 DNA sequence: TGTGCCAGCAGGGATAGACAGGGCAATCAGCCCCAGCATTTT. This sequence encodes CASRDRQGNQPQHF.

This clonotype was picked up a small number of times. The chain carries TRBV4-1 and TRBJ2-7; D is perhaps TRBD2 (6 bases). Trimming stripped 4 bases from V and 5 bases from J, with 21 bases between. Germline-derived CDR1 and CDR2 are MGHRA and YSYEKL. The CDR3 contains 16 residues. CDR3 DNA: TGCGCCAGCAGCCGAGGATCCCGGGACTTACTGCACGAGCAGTACTTC. This sequence encodes CASSRGSRDLLHEQYF.